This section outlines one T cell receptor (beta chain) sequence together with its context. The data were obtained in a study of blood T cell repertoires in COVID-19. Study background: Sites in the United States, Italy and Spain provided acute and convalescent COVID-19 samples. Sources were T cells, B-cell-depleted T cells, or PBMCs; the material itself was cDNA or gDNA.

The authors' processing: Amplification of reference gene primers provided the estimated nucleated cell counts. Only in-frame clones appear in the TCRdb table, and some are missing; sequencing was by immunoSEQ multiplex PCR. The V and J calls and the clone size are those of that table, but D and trimming were determined from the DNA. The table lists 110,000 to 150,000 clones, 86% of them singletons, with over 8% in the top ten. The V and J ends lost 0 bases and 4 bases respectively, with 11 bases between them. CDR3 size: 14 residues. Germline V gene data show CDR1 as SGDLS and CDR2 as YYNGEE. This TCR derives from a woman aged 55 to 70 with acute or convalescent COVID-19. The V and J genes are TRBV9 and TRBJ2-7; D perhaps matches TRBD1 (5 bases). The sequenced sample consisted of peripheral blood. CDR3 in amino acids: CASSVDQGPYEQYF. Here the CDR3 DNA reads TGTGCCAGCAGCGTAGATCAGGGCCCTTACGAGCAGTACTTC.